A few counts support the clone carrying this T cell receptor (beta chain). HTBI primers from iRepertoire and Arm-PCR of CDR3 regions yielded the TCR beta libraries. TCRdb fed the multiplex PCR reads into MiXCR, producing one record per CDR3 protein. The data contain 310,000 or so distinct CDR3 sequences, 22% of them seen just once; the ten biggest clones take up around 50%. This specimen comes from a study of regulatory T cells in long-lasting Graves disease. Time point indicated: persistent/refractory GD, antithyroid drugs over 5 years with positive TRAb. The TCR library was made from RNA that had been extracted from PBMCs in TRIzol. The specimen comprised peripheral blood mononuclear cells (PBMCs), sampled when the disease was refractory, from a patient treated with antithyroid drugs. The TCR sequence derives from a female donor with Graves disease.

CDR3 in amino acids: CAAGPGGAKNIQYF. The CDR3 DNA reads TGTGCCGCGGGCCCTGGGGGCGCCAAAAACATTCAGTACTTC. V is TRBV7-2 and J is TRBJ2-4, with D perhaps TRBD1 (6 bases). From germline, CDR1 is SGHTA and CDR2 FQGNSA. This CDR3 has 14 residues. The V and J ends lost 11 bases and 1 base respectively, with 15 bases between them. The full variable domain, completed using reference TRBV7-2 and TRBJ2-4, is GAGVSQSPSNKVTEKGKDVELRCDPISGHTALYWYRQSLGQGLEFLIYFQGNSAPDKSGLPSDRFSAERTGGSVSTLTIQRTQQEDSAVYLCAAGPGGAKNIQYFGAGTRLSVL.